Included here is one T cell receptor (beta chain) sequence, with context. This sample stems from a study of control samples from healthy donors and cancer patients. This table comes from immunoSEQ multiplex PCR, and its TCRdb copy is limited to in-frame clones, with some not included. Here the sample spans around 83,000 clones, approximately 93% being singletons. Sequencing was performed on PBMCs. The origin of this receptor is a woman aged 35 to 49 with lung cancer.

The CDR3 coding sequence is TGTGCCAGCAGTTTACGGCAGATGAACACTGAAGCTTTCTTT. This gives the protein CASSLRQMNTEAFF. V and J are TRBV27 and TRBJ1-1, with D unclear. The CDR3 extends over 14 amino acids. Germline V gives CDR1 MNHEY, CDR2 SMNVEV (reference sequence). Trimming removed 2 bases from V and 0 bases from J, with 7 bases in between.